This T cell receptor (beta chain) was recorded in a study of identical twins. TCRdb re-derived calls from the 5' RACE reads in MiXCR, one entry per CDR3 protein. This table holds some 570,000 distinct CDR3 sequences, 20% to 25% found once. The CDR3 sequence is 13 residues long. The sample was also linked to a second study, of yellow fever vaccine responses in identical twins.

The source of this sequence is a woman aged 18-29 years in good health. This rearrangement joins TRBV12-3 or TRBV12-4 to TRBJ2-3; no clear D gene. Sample: CD4+ T cells sorted from blood. Written as DNA, the CDR3 is TGTGTTAGTCGGCCCCGTAGCACAGATACGCAGTATTTT. It encodes CVSRPRSTDTQYF.